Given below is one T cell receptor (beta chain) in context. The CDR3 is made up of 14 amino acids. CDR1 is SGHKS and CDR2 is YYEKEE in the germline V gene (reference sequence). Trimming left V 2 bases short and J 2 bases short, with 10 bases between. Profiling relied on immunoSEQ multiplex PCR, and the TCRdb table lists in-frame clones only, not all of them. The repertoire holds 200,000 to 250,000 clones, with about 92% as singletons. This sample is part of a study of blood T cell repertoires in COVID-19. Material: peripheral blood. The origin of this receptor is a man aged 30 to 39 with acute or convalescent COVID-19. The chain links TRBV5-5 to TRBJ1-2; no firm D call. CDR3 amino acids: CASSFGGLNYGYTF. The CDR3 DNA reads TGTGCCAGCAGCTTCGGAGGGTTGAACTATGGCTACACCTTC.